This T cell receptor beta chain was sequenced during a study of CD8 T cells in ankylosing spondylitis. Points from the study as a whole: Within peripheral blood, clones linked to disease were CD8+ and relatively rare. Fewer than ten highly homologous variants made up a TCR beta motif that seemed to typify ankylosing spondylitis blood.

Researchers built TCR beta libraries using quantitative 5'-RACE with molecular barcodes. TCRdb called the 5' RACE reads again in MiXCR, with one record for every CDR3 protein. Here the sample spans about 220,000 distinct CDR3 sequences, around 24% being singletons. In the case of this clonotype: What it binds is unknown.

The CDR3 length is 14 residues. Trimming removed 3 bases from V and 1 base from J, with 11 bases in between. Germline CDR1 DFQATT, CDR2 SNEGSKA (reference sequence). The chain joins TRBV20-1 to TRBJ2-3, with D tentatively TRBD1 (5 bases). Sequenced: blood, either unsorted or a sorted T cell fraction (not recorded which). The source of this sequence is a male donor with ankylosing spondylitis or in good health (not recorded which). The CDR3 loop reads CSASRQGGTDTQYF. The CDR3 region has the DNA TGCAGTGCTAGCCGGCAAGGGGGCACAGATACGCAGTATTTT.